The 17 T cell receptor beta chains presented below share a single source sample, sequenced in a study of human T cells and chemical hapten exposure. As to treatment: therapeutic diphenylcyclopropenone sensitization with weekly scalp DPC. Each cDNA molecule in the library carried unique molecular identifiers. TCRdb re-called the reads through MiXCR, storing one row per CDR3 protein. This table holds 4,000 to 5,000 distinct CDR3 sequences, around 49% found once. The sequencing used whole blood, collected before DPC sensitization or 2, 6, or about 24 weeks after (not recorded which). The receptors shown here come from an adult with alopecia areata. Some clones in this sample may be carry-over from other donors' samples. This table probably holds off-target reads from a library built for another chain.

The rearrangement joins TRBV3-1 to TRBJ2-7; TRBD2 matches at 13 bases. Germline CDR1 is LGHDT and CDR2 is YNNKEL (reference sequence). The CDR3 is 14 amino acids. V lost 4 bases to trimming and J lost 11 bases; unmatched junction nucleotides: 8. In DNA, the CDR3 is TGTGCCAGCAGCCCGGGGGGACTAGCGGGACCGAAGTACTTC. This encodes CASSPGGLAGPKYF.

This clonotype appeared a few times. The chain combines TRBV18 with TRBJ2-2, with 8 bases that match TRBD1. V trimming: 5 bases; J trimming: 4 bases; junction bases outside the gene matches: 9. The CDR3 is 16 amino acids. Germline-derived CDR1 and CDR2 are KGHSH and LQKENI. The CDR3 region has the DNA TGTGCCAGCTCATCCGCCGGACAGGGAAGCACCGGGGAGCTGTTTTTT. It translates to CASSSAGQGSTGELFF. Looking up the rest from reference TRBV18 and TRBJ2-2 gives the full variable domain: NAGVMQNPRHLVRRRGQEARLRCSPMKGHSHVYWYRQLPEEGLKFMVYLQKENIIDESGMPKERFSAEFPKEGPSILRIQQVVRGDSAAYFCASSSAGQGSTGELFFGEGSRLTVL.

The rearrangement uses TRBV28 and TRBJ2-6; D is unclear. There are 13 residues in the CDR3. The germline CDR1 and CDR2 sequences are MDHEN and SYDVKM. Trimming pared 11 bases from V and 2 bases from J, leaving 10 bases between. Written as DNA, the CDR3 is TGTGCCCACGGTCGGACTGGGGCCAACGTCCTGACTTTC. It encodes CAHGRTGANVLTF.

V usage is TRBV3-1 and J usage is TRBJ2-7; D call uncertain. Germline V gives CDR1 LGHDT, CDR2 YNNKEL (reference sequence). The germline V and J ends were trimmed by 4 bases and 5 bases, with 18 bases remaining between them. CDR3 size: 15 residues. DNA for the CDR3: TGTGCCAGCAGCCGGACCGGCCAAACCCTCCACGAGCAGTACTTC. Its protein product is CASSRTGQTLHEQYF.

This clonotype has a single count. This chain uses TRBV18 with TRBJ1-5, with a weak D call TRBD1 (5 bases). CDR3 size: 13 residues. The V end was cut by 6 bases, the J end by 4 bases, with 10 bases between. From germline, CDR1 is KGHSH and CDR2 LQKENI. CDR3 region: CASSPGTNQPQHF. Here the CDR3 DNA reads TGTGCCAGCTCCCCAGGGACGAATCAGCCCCAGCATTTT.

This clonotype has just a few counts. The chain is built from TRBV29-1 and TRBJ2-7, with a tentative D call TRBD2 (5 bases). Trimming removed 0 bases at V and 9 bases at J, with 9 bases between. Looked up from germline, CDR1 is SQVTM and CDR2 is ANQGSEA. CDR3 size: 11 residues. This CDR3 reads CSVEDVGRQYF. CDR3 DNA: TGCAGCGTTGAAGACGTGGGGAGGCAGTACTTC.

The chain links TRBV12-3 or TRBV12-4 to TRBJ2-1; 10 bases are shared with TRBD2. The CDR3 is made up of 15 amino acids. Losses at the gene ends were 5 bases for V and 8 bases for J; bases not matched to a gene: 9. CDR3 amino acids: CASSPQSGRADEQFF. DNA of the CDR3: TGTGCCAGCAGTCCACAAAGCGGGAGGGCCGATGAGCAGTTCTTC.

As regards this clonotype: The junction departs from the called germline gene at one end, perhaps through a read error. The V and J genes are TRBV9 and TRBJ1-1; D might be TRBD1 (5 bases). Germline V gene lookup returns CDR1 SGDLS and CDR2 YYNGEE. CDR3 length: 11 amino acids. In DNA form, the CDR3 reads TGCTTGGGGCCAGCGAACACTGAAGCTTTCTTT. Amino acids: CLGPANTEAFF.

This clonotype occurred once. This sequence joins TRBV6-2 or TRBV6-3 and TRBJ2-5; possibly TRBD2 for D (6 bases). Trimming shortened V by 2 bases and J by 0 bases, and 10 bases separated the two germline ends. The CDR3 loop spans 15 amino acids. The V gene's germline CDR1 is MNHEY and CDR2 SVGEGT. The CDR3 loop is CASSYGEDNQETQYF. For the CDR3, the DNA is TGTGCCAGCAGTTACGGGGAGGACAACCAAGAGACCCAGTACTTC.

The chain recombines TRBV11-2 with TRBJ2-2; TRBD1 is a possible D gene (6 bases). The CDR3 sequence is 16 residues long. The germline CDR1 and CDR2 sequences are SGHAT and FQNNGV. V was shortened by 5 bases and J by 4 bases, with 17 bases between the two germline ends. This CDR3 is CASSIRRGTTTGELFF. The CDR3 DNA follows: TGTGCCAGCAGCATCCGCAGAGGGACAACCACCGGGGAGCTGTTTTTT.

This clonotype was counted a few times. The chain uses TRBV28 and TRBJ2-3, with TRBD2 matching 9 bases. The J segment lost 1 base and the V segment lost 7 bases, leaving 3 bases of the junction unmatched. Germline values: CDR1 MDHEN, CDR2 SYDVKM. This CDR3 comprises 14 residues. This CDR3 is CASKKRGGTDTQYF. The CDR3, as DNA: TGTGCCAGCAAGAAGCGGGGGGGCACAGATACGCAGTATTTT.

This clonotype was seen more than once but under ten times. The chain carries TRBV21-1 and TRBJ2-7; the table's D call of TRBD1 was not tested on the DNA. TRBV21-1 is deemed a pseudogene. The CDR3 spans 19 residues. The CDR3 loop reads CASSPLGGRAPDIGSNCYF. DNA of the CDR3: TGTGCCAGCAGTCCTCTTGGGGGTCGCGCCCCGGACATCGGGTCAAACTGTTACTTC.

The CDR3 DNA is TGTGCCAGCTCACCACGGCAGGGAGAGACCCAGTACTTC. Translating it yields CASSPRQGETQYF. The chain carries TRBV18 and TRBJ2-5, with D tentatively TRBD1 (5 bases). V was clipped by 1 base and J by 4 bases, with 7 bases between them. CDR1 is KGHSH and CDR2 is LQKENI in the germline V gene. The CDR3 is 13 residues long.

The V gene is TRBV20-1, the J gene TRBJ2-7; D gene ambiguous. Trimming left V 4 bases short and J 5 bases short, with 21 bases between. CDR1 DFQATT and CDR2 SNEGSKA come from the germline V gene (reference sequence). This CDR3 region has 15 residues. CDR3 coding DNA: TGCAGTGCTAAGAGCCGGGCCTCTTACCCCCACGAGCAGTACTTC. As protein: CSAKSRASYPHEQYF.

V gene TRBV20-1 combines with J gene TRBJ2-3, with 10 bases aligning to TRBD2. With 1 base clipped from V and 4 bases from J, the junction kept 8 bases outside the gene matches. From germline, CDR1 is DFQATT and CDR2 SNEGSKA (reference sequence). The CDR3 loop spans 16 amino acids. CDR3 in DNA: TGCAGTGCTAGAGGCTCTAGCGGGGGTCGCGCAGATACGCAGTATTTT. It translates to CSARGSSGGRADTQYF.

The V gene is TRBV6-5, the J gene TRBJ2-5; maybe TRBD1 (6 bases). CDR3 length: 15 amino acids. Per germline, CDR1 MNHEY and CDR2 SVGAGI. V lost 6 bases and J 1 base, leaving 15 bases between the germline ends. The CDR3 is CASRRTTGIQETQYF. The CDR3 DNA reads as TGTGCCAGCAGACGTACGACAGGCATCCAAGAGACCCAGTACTTC.

J is TRBJ2-1 and V is TRBV27; TRBD1 agrees at 7 bases. Germline assignment: CDR1 MNHEY and CDR2 SMNVEV (reference sequence). J was trimmed by 4 bases and V by 4 bases; bases with no gene match: 7. The CDR3 sequence is 15 residues long. The DNA for the CDR3 is TGTGCCAGCAGTTCCCCCGGGACAGCATACAATGAGCAGTTCTTC. This codes for CASSSPGTAYNEQFF.